Listed below are T cell receptor beta chains from one sample, sequenced in a study of blood T cell repertoires in COVID-19. The repertoire was sequenced with immunoSEQ multiplex PCR; TCRdb's copy has only in-frame clones and lacks some. The profile shows 150,000 to 200,000 clones, just under 90% of them singletons. The specimen was peripheral blood. These receptors all stem from a woman in her 70s with COVID-19, enrolled during active disease. CDR3s leave out the opening cysteine and the closing phenylalanine or tryptophan. The order of the fields is CDR3 protein, J gene, V gene, clone size. A row's size may be missing; if present it is once, few, many or a size class.

ASSYSDNLETQY	TRBJ2-5	TRBV6-5	NA
ASSRGTQYEQY	TRBJ2-7	TRBV4-1	NA
ASSLTGGSNYGYT	TRBJ1-2	TRBV11-2	NA
ASSVRGHTTEAF	TRBJ1-1	TRBV2	NA
ASSQIAGEQF	TRBJ2-1	TRBV4-2	NA
ASSGTGTTEAF	TRBJ1-1	TRBV9	NA
ASSQAGRTVGGLF	TRBJ2-2	TRBV3-1/TRBV3-2	once
AIRDRGRFRF	TRBJ2-1	TRBV10-3	NA
ASSTQGQTNYNSPLH	TRBJ1-6	TRBV27	NA
ASSLWGAPQNTEAF	TRBJ1-1	TRBV28	NA
AWSVLIRVPGLGGQY	TRBJ2-3	TRBV30	once
ASSQVAGGRATGELF	TRBJ2-2	TRBV3-1/TRBV3-2	NA
ASRGATEQY	TRBJ2-7	TRBV27	once
ASRWDRLSYEQY	TRBJ2-7	TRBV6-5	once
ASSLVSSGSSPLH	TRBJ1-6	TRBV11-3	NA
ASSLNTGFETQY	TRBJ2-5	TRBV7-9	NA
ASSQGAGRDTEAF	TRBJ1-1	TRBV3-1/TRBV3-2	few
ASSRQGVGSPLH	TRBJ1-6	TRBV5-5	NA
ASSGTLYEQY	TRBJ2-7	TRBV7-2	few
ASSQNMVQNTEAF	TRBJ1-1	TRBV4-1	NA
ASTLSRGGQPQH	TRBJ1-5	TRBV19	NA
ASSQSSYEQY	TRBJ2-7	TRBV3-1/TRBV3-2	NA
ASSSFARDPNYNEQF	TRBJ2-1	TRBV27	once
ASSPVTEAF	TRBJ1-1	TRBV12-3/TRBV12-4	NA
ASRVRQGNEKLF	TRBJ1-4	TRBV2	few
ASSLYSTDTQY	TRBJ2-3	TRBV14	once
ASSKRGQGGTEAF	TRBJ1-1	TRBV5-1	NA
ASSKQQFSRNYGYT	TRBJ1-2	TRBV14	NA
ASSQRAGSSYEQY	TRBJ2-7	TRBV7-8	NA
ASSPLTSAQETQY	TRBJ2-5	TRBV28	NA
SATQTQAQH	TRBJ1-5	TRBV20-1	NA
ASKPTNGSGTGELF	TRBJ2-2	TRBV9	NA
ASSLGQLYGYT	TRBJ1-2	TRBV7-2	once
ASSQAFGTASSYNSPLH	TRBJ1-6	TRBV4-1	NA